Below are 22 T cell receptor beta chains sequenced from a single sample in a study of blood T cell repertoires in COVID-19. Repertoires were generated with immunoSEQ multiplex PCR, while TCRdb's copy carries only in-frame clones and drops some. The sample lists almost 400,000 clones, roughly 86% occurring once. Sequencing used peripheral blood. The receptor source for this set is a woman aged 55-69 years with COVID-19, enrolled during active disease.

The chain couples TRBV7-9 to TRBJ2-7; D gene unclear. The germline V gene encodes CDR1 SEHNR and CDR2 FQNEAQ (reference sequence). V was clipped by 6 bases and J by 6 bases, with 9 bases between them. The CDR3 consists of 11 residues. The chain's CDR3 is CASRSEAEQYF. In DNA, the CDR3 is TGTGCCAGCAGGTCCGAGGCCGAGCAGTACTTC.

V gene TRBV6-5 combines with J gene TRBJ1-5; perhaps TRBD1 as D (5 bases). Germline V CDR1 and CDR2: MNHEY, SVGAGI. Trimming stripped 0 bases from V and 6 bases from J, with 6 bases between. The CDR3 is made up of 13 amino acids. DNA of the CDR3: TGTGCCAGCAGTTACTCAAGGGGTCAGCCCCAGCATTTT. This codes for CASSYSRGQPQHF.

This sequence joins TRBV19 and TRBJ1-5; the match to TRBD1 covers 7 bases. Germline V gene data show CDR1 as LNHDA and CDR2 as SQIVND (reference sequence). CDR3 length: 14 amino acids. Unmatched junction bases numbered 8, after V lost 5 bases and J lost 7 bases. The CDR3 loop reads CASSVNRGGQPQHF. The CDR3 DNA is TGTGCCAGTAGTGTAAACAGGGGCGGACAGCCCCAGCATTTT.

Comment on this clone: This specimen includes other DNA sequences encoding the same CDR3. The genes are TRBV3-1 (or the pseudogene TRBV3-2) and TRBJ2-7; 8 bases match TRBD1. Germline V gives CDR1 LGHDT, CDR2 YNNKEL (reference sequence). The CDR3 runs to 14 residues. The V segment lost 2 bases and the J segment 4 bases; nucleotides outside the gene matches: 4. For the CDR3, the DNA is TGTGCCAGCAGCCAATCAGGGGGCAGTTACGAGCAGTACTTC. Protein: CASSQSGGSYEQYF.

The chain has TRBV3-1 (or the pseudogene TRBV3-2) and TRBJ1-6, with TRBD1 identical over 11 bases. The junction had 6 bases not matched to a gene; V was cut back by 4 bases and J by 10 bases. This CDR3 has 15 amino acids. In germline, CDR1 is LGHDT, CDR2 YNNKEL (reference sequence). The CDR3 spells CASSLGTGGPSPLHF. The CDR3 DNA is TGTGCCAGCAGCCTCGGGACAGGGGGGCCGTCACCCCTCCACTTT.

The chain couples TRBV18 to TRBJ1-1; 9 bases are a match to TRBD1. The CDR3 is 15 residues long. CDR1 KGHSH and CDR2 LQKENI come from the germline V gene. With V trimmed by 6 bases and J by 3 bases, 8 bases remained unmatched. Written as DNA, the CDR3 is TGTGCCAGCTCGCCTTTTACAGGGGGCGACACTGAAGCTTTCTTT. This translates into CASSPFTGGDTEAFF. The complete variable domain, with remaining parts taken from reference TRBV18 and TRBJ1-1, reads NAGVMQNPRHLVRRRGQEARLRCSPMKGHSHVYWYRQLPEEGLKFMVYLQKENIIDESGMPKERFSAEFPKEGPSILRIQQVVRGDSAAYFCASSPFTGGDTEAFFGQGTRLTVV.

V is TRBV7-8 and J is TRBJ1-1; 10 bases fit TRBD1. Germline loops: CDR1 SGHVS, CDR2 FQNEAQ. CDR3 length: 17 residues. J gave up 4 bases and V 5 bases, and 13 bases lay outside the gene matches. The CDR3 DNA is TGTGCCAGCAGCCAGCCCGAAGGACAGGGGGTGGCCACTGAAGCTTTCTTT. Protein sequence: CASSQPEGQGVATEAFF.

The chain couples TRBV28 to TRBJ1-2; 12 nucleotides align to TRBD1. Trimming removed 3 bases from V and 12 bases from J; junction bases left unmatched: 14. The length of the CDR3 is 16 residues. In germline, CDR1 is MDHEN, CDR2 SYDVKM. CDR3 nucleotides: TGTGCCAGCAGTTTCCCCCTCCCGGGACAGGGGGCCGTTGACACCTTC. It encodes CASSFPLPGQGAVDTF.

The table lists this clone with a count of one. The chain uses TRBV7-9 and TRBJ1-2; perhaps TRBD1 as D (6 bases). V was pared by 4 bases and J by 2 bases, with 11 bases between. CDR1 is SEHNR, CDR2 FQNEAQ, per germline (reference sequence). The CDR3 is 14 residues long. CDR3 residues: CASSSQQGNYGYTF. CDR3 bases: TGTGCCAGCAGCTCCCAACAGGGAAACTATGGCTACACCTTC.

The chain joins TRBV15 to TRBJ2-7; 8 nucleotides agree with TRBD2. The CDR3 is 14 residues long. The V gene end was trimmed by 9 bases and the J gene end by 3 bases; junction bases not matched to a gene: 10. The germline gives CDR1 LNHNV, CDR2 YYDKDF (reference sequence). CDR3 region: CATARGGGSYEQYF. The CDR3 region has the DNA TGTGCCACGGCTCGGGGGGGTGGAAGCTACGAGCAGTACTTC.

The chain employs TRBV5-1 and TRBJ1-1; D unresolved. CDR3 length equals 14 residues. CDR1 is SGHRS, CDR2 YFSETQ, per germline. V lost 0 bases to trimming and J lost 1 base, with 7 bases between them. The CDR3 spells CASSLGLQNTEAFF. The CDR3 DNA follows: TGCGCCAGCAGCTTGGGACTCCAGAACACTGAAGCTTTCTTT.

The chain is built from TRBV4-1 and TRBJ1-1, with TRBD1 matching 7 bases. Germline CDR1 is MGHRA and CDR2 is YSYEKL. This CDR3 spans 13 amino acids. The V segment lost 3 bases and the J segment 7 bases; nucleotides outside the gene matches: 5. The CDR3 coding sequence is TGCGCCAGCAGCCATGGGGACAGATTTGAAGCTTTCTTT. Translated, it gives CASSHGDRFEAFF.

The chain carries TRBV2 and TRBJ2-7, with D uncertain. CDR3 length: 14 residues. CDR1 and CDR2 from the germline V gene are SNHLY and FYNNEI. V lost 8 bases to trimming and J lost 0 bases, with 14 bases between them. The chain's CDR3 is CASLNDRSSYEQYF. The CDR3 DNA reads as TGTGCCAGCTTAAATGACCGGAGCTCCTACGAGCAGTACTTC.

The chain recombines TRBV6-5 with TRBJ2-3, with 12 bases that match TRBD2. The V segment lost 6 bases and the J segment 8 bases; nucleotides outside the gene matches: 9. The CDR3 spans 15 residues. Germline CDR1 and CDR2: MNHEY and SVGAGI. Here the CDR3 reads CASSSSGGAGRTQYF. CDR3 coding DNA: TGTGCCAGCAGCTCTAGCGGGGGGGCCGGGCGTACGCAGTATTTT.

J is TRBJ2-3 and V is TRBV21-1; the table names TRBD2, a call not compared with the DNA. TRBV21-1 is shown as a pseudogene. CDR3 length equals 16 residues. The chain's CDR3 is CASSPVRLEVTDTQYF. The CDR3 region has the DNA TGTGCCAGCAGTCCGGTAAGACTAGAAGTGACAGATACGCAGTATTTT.

CDR3 loop: CASSLPTVSTGANVLTF. For the CDR3, the DNA is TGCGCCAGCAGCTTGCCTACAGTCTCTACTGGGGCCAACGTCCTGACTTTC. This chain connects TRBV5-1 to TRBJ2-6; D uncertain. V dropped 1 base and J dropped 2 bases, with 13 bases sitting between them. CDR3 length: 17 residues. Germline CDR1 reads SGHRS; CDR2 reads YFSETQ.

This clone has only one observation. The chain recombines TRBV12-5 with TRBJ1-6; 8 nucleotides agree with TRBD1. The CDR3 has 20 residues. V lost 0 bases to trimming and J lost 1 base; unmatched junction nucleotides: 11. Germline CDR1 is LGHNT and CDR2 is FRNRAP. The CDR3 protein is CASGLVRGQGPSSYNSPLHF. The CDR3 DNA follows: TGTGCTAGTGGTTTGGTACGTGGACAGGGCCCAAGTTCCTATAATTCACCCCTCCACTTT.

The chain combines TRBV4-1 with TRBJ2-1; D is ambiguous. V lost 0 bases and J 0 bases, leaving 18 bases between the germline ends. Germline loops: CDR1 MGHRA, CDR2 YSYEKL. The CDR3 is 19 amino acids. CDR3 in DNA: TGCGCCAGCAGCCAAGATACCAGGCAGGTCCTCAGCTCCTACAATGAGCAGTTCTTC. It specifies CASSQDTRQVLSSYNEQFF.

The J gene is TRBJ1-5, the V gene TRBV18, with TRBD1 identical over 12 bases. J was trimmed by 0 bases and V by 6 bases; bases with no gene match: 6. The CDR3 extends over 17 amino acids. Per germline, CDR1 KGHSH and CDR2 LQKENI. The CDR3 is CASSLGTGGNSNQPQHF. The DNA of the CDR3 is TGTGCCAGCTCCCTCGGGACAGGGGGCAATAGCAATCAGCCCCAGCATTTT.

CDR3 amino acids: CASSLAIVRDKGYTF. CDR3 sequence (DNA): TGTGCCAGCAGCTTAGCGATTGTCCGGGACAAAGGCTACACCTTC. The J gene is TRBJ1-2, the V gene TRBV7-2; maybe TRBD1 (6 bases). Germline CDR1 and CDR2: SGHTA and FQGNSA. The CDR3 is 15 amino acids. With 0 bases removed from V and 8 bases from J, the gap between germline ends came to 16 bases.

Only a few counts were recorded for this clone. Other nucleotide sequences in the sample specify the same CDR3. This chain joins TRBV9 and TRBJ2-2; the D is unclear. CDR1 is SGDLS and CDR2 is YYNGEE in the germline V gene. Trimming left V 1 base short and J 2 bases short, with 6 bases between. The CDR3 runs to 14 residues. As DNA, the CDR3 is TGTGCCAGCAGCGTAATCCCTAACACCGGGGAGCTGTTTTTT. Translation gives CASSVIPNTGELFF. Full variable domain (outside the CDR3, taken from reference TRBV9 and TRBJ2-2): DSGVTQTPKHLITATGQRVTLRCSPRSGDLSVYWYQQSLDQGLQFLIQYYNGEERAKGNILERFSAQQFPDLHSELNLSSLELGDSALYFCASSVIPNTGELFFGEGSRLTVL.

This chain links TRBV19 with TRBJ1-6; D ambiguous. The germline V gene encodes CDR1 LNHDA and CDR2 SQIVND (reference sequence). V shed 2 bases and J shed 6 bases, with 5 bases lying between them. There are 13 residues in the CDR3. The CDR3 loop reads CASSIYSNSPLHF. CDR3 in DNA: TGTGCCAGTAGTATATACTCTAATTCACCCCTCCACTTT.